The T cell receptor (beta chain) under discussion was sequenced for a study of Graves' ophthalmopathy and Graves' hyperthyroidism. Beta-chain TCR CDR3 regions were amplified from RNA transcripts. HTBI primers were used in a first-round RT-PCR, which preceded a second-round multiplex PCR. MiXCR, applied by TCRdb to the multiplex PCR reads, yields one record per CDR3 protein. Altogether 680,000 or so distinct CDR3 sequences are present, 22% being singletons, with the ten largest covering approximately 7%. This clonotype has at least ten counts. Stable hyperthyroidism was defined by absence of ophthalmopathy within 18 months of follow-up. Sequenced input: peripheral blood. The origin of this receptor is a woman aged 18 to 35 with stable Graves' hyperthyroidism. Some clones in this sample may be carry-over from other donors' samples.

CDR3 region: CSALLDSDYEQYF. CDR3 nucleotide sequence: TGCAGTGCCCTGTTAGACTCTGACTACGAGCAGTACTTC. The chain has TRBV20-1 and TRBJ2-7; no clear D. The CDR3 runs 13 residues. Per germline, CDR1 DFQATT and CDR2 SNEGSKA (reference sequence). V lost 6 bases and J lost 3, with 15 bases in between.